These 25 T cell receptor beta chains came from one sample sequenced in a study of blood T cell repertoires in COVID-19. Profiled with immunoSEQ multiplex PCR; TCRdb holds only in-frame clones, not every one. The data show just over 150,000 clones, with around 85% seen just once and under 4% held by the top ten. Sequenced input: peripheral blood. The source of these receptors is a human donor with acute or convalescent COVID-19. The donor label of this sample is uncertain.

The genes are TRBV7-9 and TRBJ2-3; the D is unclear. Between the trimmed V and J ends, which lost 1 base and 5 bases, there was a span of 4 bases. CDR3 size: 12 residues. Germline V lookup: CDR1 SEHNR, CDR2 FQNEAQ (reference sequence). DNA of the CDR3: TGTGCCAGCAGCTTAGTTCGAGATACGCAGTATTTT. This encodes CASSLVRDTQYF.

This clone was observed a single time. V is TRBV6-5 and J is TRBJ2-5; a possible D gene is TRBD2 (5 bases). The ends were cut back, 6 bases at V and 3 bases at J, with 17 bases in the middle. The germline gives CDR1 MNHEY, CDR2 SVGAGI. The CDR3 sequence is 15 residues long. CDR3 in DNA: TGTGCCAGCAGGGGTGCCCTTGACGGGAAAGAGACCCAGTACTTC. The encoded protein is CASRGALDGKETQYF.

The chain couples TRBV27 to TRBJ1-1; D may be TRBD1 (6 bases). CDR1 is MNHEY, CDR2 SMNVEV, per germline (reference sequence). Trimming shortened V by 6 bases and J by 0 bases, and 11 bases separated the two germline ends. CDR3 length: 14 residues. CDR3 coding DNA: TGTGCCAGCAGCCCCAGGGGTTTGAACACTGAAGCTTTCTTT. Translation gives CASSPRGLNTEAFF.

Only one count was recorded for this clone. The same CDR3 can be traced to other DNA sequences in this sample. The chain recombines TRBV19 with TRBJ1-3; a weak D match, TRBD1 (5 bases). CDR1 LNHDA and CDR2 SQIVND come from the germline V gene (reference sequence). The CDR3 contains 15 residues. Deletions cut 5 bases from V and 0 bases from J, with 11 bases between. CDR3 region: CASSQGWSSGNTIYF. The CDR3 DNA is TGTGCCAGTAGTCAGGGATGGTCCTCTGGAAACACCATATATTTT.

The V and J genes are TRBV28 and TRBJ2-7; a possible D gene is TRBD1 (6 bases). The V gene lost 7 bases and the J gene lost 4 bases, with 14 bases spanning the gap. Per the germline V gene, CDR1 is MDHEN and CDR2 is SYDVKM. CDR3 length: 13 residues. The CDR3 spells CASTWARGYEQYF. Here the CDR3 DNA reads TGTGCCAGCACCTGGGCCAGGGGATACGAGCAGTACTTC. The full variable domain, rest sourced from reference TRBV28 and TRBJ2-7, is DVKVTQSSRYLVKRTGEKVFLECVQDMDHENMFWYRQDPGLGLRLIYFSYDVKMKEKGDIPEGYSVSREKKERFSLILESASTNQTSMYLCASTWARGYEQYFGPGTRLTVT.

The chain links TRBV27 to TRBJ1-2; tentative D call: TRBD1 (6 bases). Trimming removed 5 bases at V and 7 bases at J, with 20 bases between. Looked up from germline, CDR1 is MNHEY and CDR2 is SMNVEV (reference sequence). This CDR3 is 15 amino acids long. For the CDR3, the DNA is TGTGCCAGCAGTCCCTATGTGTTACAGGGAGTTGGCTACACCTTC. Protein sequence: CASSPYVLQGVGYTF.

The CDR3 nucleotides are TGTGCCAGCAGCTTGGAGGGACAGGGGGGTTTGTGGAACACTGAAGCTTTCTTT. This sequence encodes CASSLEGQGGLWNTEAFF. This chain joins TRBV11-3 and TRBJ1-1, with 11 bases fitting TRBD1. V dropped 3 bases and J dropped 1; count of bases not matched to a gene: 10. The CDR3 is 18 amino acids. Germline loops: CDR1 SGHNT, CDR2 YENEEA.

V is TRBV2 and J is TRBJ1-6; no clear D gene. The CDR3 has 15 amino acids. Germline-derived CDR1 and CDR2 are SNHLY and FYNNEI. The germline V and J ends were trimmed by 6 bases and 10 bases, with 19 bases remaining between them. The CDR3, as DNA: TGTGCCAGCAGACTTGACACGGGGAATCGATCACCCCTCCACTTT. This translates into CASRLDTGNRSPLHF.

The chain couples TRBV12-5 to TRBJ1-5; TRBD1 agrees at 9 bases. The CDR3 runs 16 residues. The V and J ends lost 5 bases and 2 bases, in that order; junction bases with no gene match: 7. Germline V gene sequence: CDR1 LGHNT, CDR2 FRNRAP. CDR3 loop: CASGRLRTGGNQPQHF. The CDR3 DNA follows: TGTGCTAGTGGTCGCCTCCGGACAGGGGGCAATCAGCCCCAGCATTTT.

The chain uses TRBV28 and TRBJ2-7; possibly TRBD2 for D (5 bases). V lost 1 base and J 12 bases, leaving 10 bases between the germline ends. The CDR3 runs 11 residues. Germline V gene lookup returns CDR1 MDHEN and CDR2 SYDVKM. In nucleotides, the CDR3 is TGTGCCAGCAGTTTATTGGGCGGGTGGTACTTC. Its protein is CASSLLGGWYF. Complete variable domain (other parts from reference TRBV28 and TRBJ2-7): DVKVTQSSRYLVKRTGEKVFLECVQDMDHENMFWYRQDPGLGLRLIYFSYDVKMKEKGDIPEGYSVSREKKERFSLILESASTNQTSMYLCASSLLGGWYFGPGTRLTVT.

The chain joins TRBV5-6 to TRBJ1-2; possible D gene TRBD1, 6 bases. The CDR3 extends over 14 amino acids. V gave up 4 bases and J gave up 6 bases, with 16 bases separating them. Germline assignment: CDR1 SGHDT and CDR2 YYEEEE. CDR3 in DNA: TGTGCCAGCAGCCTCCGTGCGGGGGCGGATGGCTACACCTTC. This encodes CASSLRAGADGYTF.

J is TRBJ1-6 and V is TRBV9; D gene unclear. CDR3 length: 13 amino acids. Trimming shortened V by 0 bases and J by 12 bases, and 10 bases separated the two germline ends. The V gene's germline CDR1 is SGDLS and CDR2 YYNGEE. The CDR3 loop is CASSVGREGPLHF. CDR3 bases: TGTGCCAGCAGCGTAGGGAGGGAAGGACCCCTCCACTTT.

The CDR3 nucleotides read TGTGCCAGCAGTGAGAGGACAGGGGGCAACAATCAGCCCCAGCATTTT. This translates into CASSERTGGNNQPQHF. V gene TRBV6-1 combines with J gene TRBJ1-5, with 11 bases matching TRBD1. Losses at the gene ends were 3 bases for V and 3 bases for J; bases not matched to a gene: 4. From germline, CDR1 is MNHNS and CDR2 SASEGT. There are 16 residues in the CDR3.

In this sample, this clone turned up once. The chain recombines TRBV7-9 with TRBJ2-1; TRBD2 agrees at 11 bases. Per germline, CDR1 SEHNR and CDR2 FQNEAQ (reference sequence). This CDR3 spans 16 amino acids. Trimming cost V 4 bases and J 1 base; bases outside gene matches: 3. The CDR3 coding sequence is TGTGCCAGCAGCTCTAGCGGGGGGAGGTCCTACAATGAGCAGTTCTTC. As protein: CASSSSGGRSYNEQFF.

The V gene is TRBV19, the J gene TRBJ1-5, with D perhaps TRBD1 (6 bases). From germline, CDR1 is LNHDA and CDR2 SQIVND (reference sequence). This CDR3 region has 16 residues. The ends were cut back, 1 base at V and 2 bases at J, with 12 bases in the middle. CDR3 sequence reads: CASSIGNRVGNQPQHF. CDR3 DNA: TGTGCCAGTAGTATAGGCAACAGGGTAGGCAATCAGCCCCAGCATTTT.

This chain joins TRBV6-2 or TRBV6-3 and TRBJ1-1, with 8 bases that match TRBD1. Losses at the gene ends were 5 bases for V and 4 bases for J; bases not matched to a gene: 0. Germline values: CDR1 MNHEY, CDR2 SVGEGT. CDR3 length: 12 amino acids. This CDR3 is CASSTGGTEAFF. CDR3 sequence (DNA): TGTGCCAGCAGTACAGGGGGCACTGAAGCTTTCTTT.

J is TRBJ2-7 and V is TRBV3-1 (or the pseudogene TRBV3-2); possible D gene TRBD1, 6 bases. CDR3 length equals 17 residues. With 0 bases removed from V and 0 bases from J, the gap between germline ends came to 15 bases. Germline V gives CDR1 LGHDT, CDR2 YNNKEL (reference sequence). The CDR3 DNA is TGTGCCAGCAGCCAAGATCCCGACAGGAGAATCTCCTACGAGCAGTACTTC. Amino acids: CASSQDPDRRISYEQYF.

This chain connects TRBV5-4 to TRBJ1-4; weak D call: TRBD1 (5 bases). Germline CDR1 reads SGHNT; CDR2 reads YYREEE (reference sequence). The CDR3 has 15 amino acids. Trimming shortened V by 4 bases and J by 0 bases, and 10 bases separated the two germline ends. CDR3: CASSGGAATNEKLFF. DNA of the CDR3: TGTGCCAGCAGCGGCGGGGCAGCAACTAATGAAAAACTGTTTTTT.

J is TRBJ1-6 and V is TRBV19; 7 nucleotides align to TRBD1. V was pared by 4 bases and J by 7 bases, with 10 bases of the junction left unmatched. CDR1 and CDR2 from the germline V gene are LNHDA and SQIVND (reference sequence). This CDR3 contains 16 residues. The CDR3 bases are TGTGCCAGTAGTACGGTAAACCGGGACAGCAATTCACCCCTCCACTTT. Translating it yields CASSTVNRDSNSPLHF.

The chain employs TRBV5-8 and TRBJ1-1; tentatively, D is TRBD1 (6 bases). V lost 1 base to trimming and J lost 1 base, with 17 bases between them. Germline V gene sequence: CDR1 SGHTS, CDR2 YDEGEE. The CDR3 spans 17 residues. CDR3 bases: TGTGCCAGCAGCTTGTTTACAGGGAGGGGGACGAACACTGAAGCTTTCTTT. This encodes CASSLFTGRGTNTEAFF.

The V and J genes are TRBV2 and TRBJ1-2; D unresolved. The germline V gene encodes CDR1 SNHLY and CDR2 FYNNEI. V was trimmed by 5 bases and J by 0 bases, leaving 10 bases between them. CDR3 size: 14 residues. The CDR3 protein is CASSLTTANYGYTF. For the CDR3, the DNA is TGTGCCAGCAGTCTTACCACAGCTAACTATGGCTACACCTTC. Using reference TRBV2 and TRBJ1-2 for the parts outside the CDR3, the full variable domain is EPEVTQTPSHQVTQMGQEVILRCVPISNHLYFYWYRQILGQKVEFLVSFYNNEISEKSEIFDDQFSVERPDGSNFTLKIRSTKLEDSAMYFCASSLTTANYGYTFGSGTRLTVV.

This clone has more than one count but fewer than ten. V is TRBV9 and J is TRBJ2-7; the D gene is possibly TRBD2 (5 bases). Looked up from germline, CDR1 is SGDLS and CDR2 is YYNGEE. CDR3 length: 15 residues. The V end lost 0 bases, the J end lost 0 bases, and 10 bases lay between the germline ends. CDR3 residues: CASSVGGRGSYEQYF. As DNA, the CDR3 is TGTGCCAGCAGCGTAGGAGGGCGAGGCTCCTACGAGCAGTACTTC.

The chain carries TRBV10-3 and TRBJ1-2; 12 bases map to TRBD1. Germline CDR1 is ENHRY and CDR2 is SYGVKD. The V and J ends lost 5 bases and 4 bases, in that order; junction bases with no gene match: 11. This CDR3 spans 17 amino acids. The chain's CDR3 is CAISSSGTGGAGYGYTF. CDR3 coding DNA: TGTGCCATCAGTTCTTCCGGGACAGGGGGCGCCGGCTATGGCTACACCTTC.

The genes are TRBV7-2 and TRBJ2-5, with TRBD2 matching over 9 bases. This CDR3 contains 15 residues. The ends lost 0 bases at V and 5 bases at J; junction bases unmatched: 4. CDR1 is SGHTA, CDR2 FQGNSA, per germline. CDR3 protein: CASSLALAGLETQYF. The DNA of the CDR3 is TGTGCCAGCAGCTTAGCCCTAGCGGGGTTGGAGACCCAGTACTTC.

The chain recombines TRBV7-9 with TRBJ1-3, with 7 bases lining up with TRBD1. Trimming took 4 bases from V and 0 from J; bases not matched to a gene: 6. The CDR3 is 16 residues long. CDR1 is SEHNR and CDR2 is FQNEAQ in the germline V gene (reference sequence). The CDR3 DNA reads TGTGCCAGCAGCTGGGGACAGCCAAACTCTGGAAACACCATATATTTT. It is translated as CASSWGQPNSGNTIYF.